This TCR beta chain was documented in a study of T cell repertoires in urothelial bladder cancer (dated by TCRdb to between 2017 and 2020). Background on the whole study: Clinical stages of the approximately twelve resected lesions were three cT0, three cTa, three cT1 and three cT2 or greater. The study compared clonality of the TCR repertoire in bladder tumors against clonality in benign bladder inflammation. Over 10 patients who had bladder lesions and were undergoing transurethral resection were prospectively identified. Some 11 resected bladder lesions, consisting of urothelial carcinoma (UC+) and benign (UC-) specimens, were examined.

The TCR beta chain CDR3 region was sequenced with the immunoSEQ assay. The source study handled its data this way. For every specimen, the T-cell fraction, clonal dominance and maximum TCR clone frequency were calculated. This immuneACCESS table, as held by TCRdb, lists in-frame sequences with V and J called but not all clones. Of the missing ones, under half trace to an unresolved V gene in checked studies; the others have no known cause. V and J calls and clone size follow that table, whereas D and trimming were derived from the DNA. For this sample the table gives over 10,000 clones, of which roughly two thirds were detected only once. The ten largest clones add up to 8.5% to 9% of the sample. The table lists this clone with a few counts. It has no known antigen specificity. Base qualities are not provided; no much larger clone lies one nucleotide away. Bladder lesion specimens were obtained at transurethral resection and were stored at -80C. DNA was isolated from bladder specimens obtained during transurethral resection.

The CDR3 runs 18 residues from the cysteine to the phenylalanine. The sequence is cut down to CDR3 DNA, 54 bases in frame from base 1. The germline ends are 19 bases apart after V is trimmed by 1 base and J by 1 base. Via the germline V gene, CDR1 is LGHNA and CDR2 YNFKEQ. The full study reports these points: The median percentage of tumor infiltrating lymphocytes was 2% in carcinoma specimens and 12% in benign specimens. In carcinoma specimens a single T-cell clone made up as much as 17% of infiltrating lymphocytes, compared with roughly 2% in benign specimens. Urothelial carcinoma specimens contained fewer T cells than benign specimens, with a median of around 6,000 versus 25,000.

The clonotype comes from a human donor with urothelial carcinoma. Sequencing was done on a sample of tumor-infiltrating cells from bladder cancer. Rearrangement joined TRBV4-2 to TRBJ1-2, with a weak D call of TRBD1 (5 bases match). The nucleotides read TGTGCCAGCAGCCAAGGGATTCGGTCCAGGGCCGTTAACTATGGCTACACCTTC. Translated, it gives CASSQGIRSRAVNYGYTF.